The TCR beta chain described here comes from a study of graft-versus-host responses after intestinal transplantation. Study overall: Every recipient had anti-thymocyte globulin induction and 3 to 4 years of tacrolimus plus steroids. Study results and caveats: GvH clonotypes were identified within recipient marrow, with a subset emerging first in ileum or blood. The study associated peak circulating GvH clone levels with early post-transplant HvG declines.

As regards this clone: Its antigen is currently unknown.

Sequencing was performed with immunoSEQ multiplex PCR; in TCRdb, only in-frame clones are kept and a portion is missing. The sample has 85,000 to 110,000 clones, roughly 93% seen once; the top ten hold around 1.2%. Germline V gene sequence: CDR1 MNHEY, CDR2 SVGAGI. The CDR3 totals 16 residues. V was cut by 2 bases and J by 1 base, with 11 bases left in between. This clonotype was obtained from a human donor who received an intestinal transplant. The J gene is TRBJ2-2, the V gene TRBV6-5; no firm D call. The input for sequencing was unstimulated CD8+ T cells sorted from spleen or lymph node cells, taken before intestinal transplant. CDR3 DNA: TGTGCCAGCAGTTACGCCTCCGTTTTGAACACCGGGGAGCTGTTTTTT. Translation: CASSYASVLNTGELFF.